Below, 13 T cell receptor beta chains from the same sample are listed, as sequenced in a study of blood T cell repertoires in COVID-19. Clones were read by immunoSEQ multiplex PCR, and TCRdb kept only the in-frame ones, dropping some. Of roughly 260,000 clones listed, more than 90% are singletons. Sequences were obtained from peripheral blood. All receptors derive from a person in their late teens or twenties with COVID-19, enrolled during active disease.

CDR3 sequence reads: CASSLEGTYYEQYF. The CDR3 DNA is TGTGCCAGCAGCTTAGAAGGGACTTACTACGAGCAGTACTTC. V gene TRBV11-2 combines with J gene TRBJ2-7, with D possibly being TRBD2 (6 bases). The V gene lost 0 bases and the J gene lost 3 bases, with 9 bases spanning the gap. The CDR3 runs 14 residues. Germline V gene sequence: CDR1 SGHAT, CDR2 FQNNGV.

The chain joins TRBV30 to TRBJ1-2; tentatively, D is TRBD1 (6 bases). Germline lookup yields CDR1 GTSNPN and CDR2 SVGIG (reference sequence). CDR3 size: 13 residues. V shed 5 bases and J shed 8 bases, with 18 bases lying between them. CDR3 loop: CAWEIGGSVGYTF. The CDR3 DNA is TGTGCCTGGGAGATAGGGGGTTCGGTCGGCTACACCTTC.

A note on this clone: A junction end diverges from the germline sequence, so it may reflect a read error. The chain combines TRBV7-7 with TRBJ2-3; D not resolved. The CDR3 covers 13 residues. Germline V CDR1 and CDR2: SSHAT, FNYEAQ (reference sequence). In DNA, the CDR3 is TGTGCTAGCAGCCCTCACTCCACAGATACGCAGTATTTT. Encoded protein: CASSPHSTDTQYF.

The chain links TRBV5-1 to TRBJ1-1; TRBD1 is a possible D gene (6 bases). The CDR3 spans 14 residues. CDR1 and CDR2 (germline): SGHRS, YFSETQ. V was clipped by 4 bases and J by 0 bases, with 10 bases between them. CDR3 loop: CASSQQGLNTEAFF. The DNA for the CDR3 is TGCGCCAGCAGCCAACAGGGCTTGAACACTGAAGCTTTCTTT.

The chain carries TRBV7-8 and TRBJ1-1, with D unclear. Germline lookup yields CDR1 SGHVS and CDR2 FQNEAQ. This CDR3 spans 14 amino acids. V was clipped by 4 bases and J by 0 bases, with 9 bases between them. CDR3 in DNA: TGTGCCAGCAGCTCTCACAATTTGAACACTGAAGCTTTCTTT. Its translation: CASSSHNLNTEAFF.

The CDR3 DNA is TGTGCCAGCAGTGAAGGACAGGGGATTTACGAGCAGTACTTC. It yields the protein CASSEGQGIYEQYF. This chain joins TRBV6-1 and TRBJ2-7; 8 nucleotides line up with TRBD1. The germline V gene has CDR1 MNHNS and CDR2 SASEGT. Trimming at V came to 1 base and at J to 4 bases, leaving 3 bases not matched to a gene. CDR3 size: 14 residues.

The rearrangement joins TRBV11-2 to TRBJ2-3; TRBD2 agrees at 8 bases. This CDR3 contains 17 residues. Germline trimming cut 5 bases from V and 4 bases from J; bases unmatched to any gene: 14. Germline-derived CDR1 and CDR2 are SGHAT and FQNNGV. CDR3 sequence (DNA): TGTGCCAGCAGCCATTCTCGGGAGGGCAGGGAGGCAGATACGCAGTATTTT. This sequence encodes CASSHSREGREADTQYF.

The rearrangement links TRBV5-1 to TRBJ1-1; 9 bases line up with TRBD1. Germline CDR1 reads SGHRS; CDR2 reads YFSETQ. The CDR3 loop spans 13 amino acids. V lost 0 bases and J lost 8; bases outside the gene matches: 2. In DNA, the CDR3 is TGCGCCAGCAGCTTGGGGACAGGGGTAGAAGCTTTCTTT. This gives the protein CASSLGTGVEAFF.

The chain joins TRBV10-3 to TRBJ1-3, with 8 bases lining up with TRBD1. Germline assignment: CDR1 ENHRY and CDR2 SYGVKD. There are 15 residues in the CDR3. V shed 5 bases, J shed 4 bases, and the junction held 7 bases outside the gene matches. Written as DNA, the CDR3 is TGTGCCATCAGTTCGGACGGACAGGGCGGAAACACCATATATTTT. As protein: CAISSDGQGGNTIYF.

The V call is TRBV11-3, the J call TRBJ1-1; D is ambiguous. The CDR3 is 13 residues long. CDR1 and CDR2 (germline): SGHNT, YENEEA. Trimming shortened V by 3 bases and J by 4 bases, and 9 bases separated the two germline ends. The CDR3, as DNA: TGTGCCAGCAGCTTCCGTCCCAGCACTGAAGCTTTCTTT. Its translation: CASSFRPSTEAFF.

This chain links TRBV19 with TRBJ2-2, with 8 bases matching TRBD2. The germline V gene encodes CDR1 LNHDA and CDR2 SQIVND (reference sequence). The CDR3 has 13 amino acids. J lost 4 bases, V lost 10 bases, and 5 bases had no gene match. The CDR3, as DNA: TGTGCCACGAAGCGGGAGATCACCGGGGAGCTGTTTTTT. This gives the protein CATKREITGELFF.

V gene TRBV24-1 combines with J gene TRBJ2-5, with 7 bases matching TRBD1. After removal of 3 bases from V and 5 bases from J, the junction contained 11 bases not matched to a gene. Looked up from germline, CDR1 is KGHDR and CDR2 is SFDVKD. The CDR3 extends over 16 amino acids. The CDR3 DNA is TGTGCCACCAGTGATATCCAACAGGGGATAGAGGAGACCCAGTACTTC. Translated, it gives CATSDIQQGIEETQYF.

The chain couples TRBV6-2 or TRBV6-3 to TRBJ1-5, with TRBD1 identical over 10 bases. V lost 1 base to trimming and J lost 4 bases; unmatched junction nucleotides: 1. CDR3 length: 15 amino acids. CDR1 is MNHEY and CDR2 is SVGEGT in the germline V gene. CDR3 sequence: CASSYLGQGNQPQHF. DNA of the CDR3: TGTGCCAGCAGTTACTTGGGACAGGGGAATCAGCCCCAGCATTTT.